This T cell receptor beta chain was sequenced in a study of T cell responses to AZD1222 COVID-19 vaccine. Overall study findings and caveats: It was only after the peak T cell response that any repertoires were sampled. Baseline seropositives among AZD1222 recipients totaled only 5 to 7.

As concerns this clone: The antigen is not known.

CDR1 is SGHNT, CDR2 YENEEA, per germline. V was shortened by 1 base and J by 5 bases, with 8 bases between the two germline ends. CDR3 length: 13 amino acids. Produced via immunoSEQ multiplex PCR; TCRdb's table is partial and in-frame only. The sample has 95,000 to 150,000 clones, about 79% seen once; the top ten hold about 29%. Sequenced material: peripheral blood, taken 28 days after the second AZD1222 dose. This rearrangement joins TRBV11-3 to TRBJ2-5; D remains unclear. This sequence originates from an adult who received the AZD1222 COVID-19 vaccine. CDR3 nucleotides: TGTGCCAGCAGCTTAGCAGGTGTGGAGACCCAGTACTTC. Encoded protein: CASSLAGVETQYF. The variable domain in full, completed from reference TRBV11-3 and TRBJ2-5, reads EAGVVQSPRYKIIEKKQPVAFWCNPISGHNTLYWYLQNLGQGPELLIRYENEEAVDDSQLPKDRFSAERLKGVDSTLKIQPAELGDSAVYLCASSLAGVETQYFGPGTRLLVL.